The present T cell receptor beta chain was sequenced within a study of T cells in Graves' hyperthyroidism and ophthalmopathy. Study-wide background: Sampling of peripheral blood happened at initial diagnosis, prior to any treatment.

For Graves' hyperthyroidism to be stable, ophthalmopathy could not progress within 18 months. Diagnostic assessment was based on clinical symptoms, serum thyroxine and TRAb, thyroid ultrasound and orbital computed tomography. Authors of the study amplified TCR beta CDR3 regions from RNA transcripts. Researchers ran a first-round RT-PCR on the TCR CDR3 using the HTBI primer set. TCRdb independently ran MiXCR on the multiplex PCR reads; one entry per CDR3 protein. The sample lists hundreds of thousands of distinct CDR3 sequences, under 45% seen once, with more than 25% in the top ten. Material: blood. The sequence was collected from a woman between 40 and 55 years old with Graves' hyperthyroidism.

Here the CDR3 DNA reads TGTGCCAGCAGCGGGGGGTCCTGGGGAAAAGAGACCCAGTACTTC. Translating it yields CASSGGSWGKETQYF. The V call is TRBV7-2, the J call TRBJ2-5; D possibly corresponds to TRBD2 (6 bases). The CDR3 consists of 15 residues. The V end lost 5 bases, the J end lost 3 bases, and 16 bases lay between the germline ends. The germline gives CDR1 SGHTA, CDR2 FQGNSA.